The clone carrying this TCR beta chain was detected once. Recovery meant two consecutive negative NP/OP PCR tests, professional clearance, or resolved symptoms. This sample is drawn from a study of blood T cell repertoires in COVID-19. Study in general: The study drew acute and convalescent COVID-19 samples from the United States, Italy and Spain.

V gave up 6 bases and J gave up 4 bases, with 9 bases separating them. The CDR3 has 12 amino acids. Germline CDR1 and CDR2: KGHSH and LQKENI. The protocol was immunoSEQ multiplex PCR, while the TCRdb copy is restricted to in-frame clones and leaves out a portion. The sample has 150,000 or so clones, more than 80% seen once. Sequences were obtained from PBMCs or T cells enriched from blood (not recorded which). The V call is TRBV18, the J call TRBJ1-2; D is possibly TRBD1 (5 bases). This receptor was obtained from a man in his fifties who had recovered from COVID-19. DNA of the CDR3: TGTGCCAGCTCGGGGCTCTCCTATGGCTACACCTTC. As protein: CASSGLSYGYTF. The full variable domain, its missing parts supplied by reference TRBV18 and TRBJ1-2, is NAGVMQNPRHLVRRRGQEARLRCSPMKGHSHVYWYRQLPEEGLKFMVYLQKENIIDESGMPKERFSAEFPKEGPSILRIQQVVRGDSAAYFCASSGLSYGYTFGSGTRLTVV.